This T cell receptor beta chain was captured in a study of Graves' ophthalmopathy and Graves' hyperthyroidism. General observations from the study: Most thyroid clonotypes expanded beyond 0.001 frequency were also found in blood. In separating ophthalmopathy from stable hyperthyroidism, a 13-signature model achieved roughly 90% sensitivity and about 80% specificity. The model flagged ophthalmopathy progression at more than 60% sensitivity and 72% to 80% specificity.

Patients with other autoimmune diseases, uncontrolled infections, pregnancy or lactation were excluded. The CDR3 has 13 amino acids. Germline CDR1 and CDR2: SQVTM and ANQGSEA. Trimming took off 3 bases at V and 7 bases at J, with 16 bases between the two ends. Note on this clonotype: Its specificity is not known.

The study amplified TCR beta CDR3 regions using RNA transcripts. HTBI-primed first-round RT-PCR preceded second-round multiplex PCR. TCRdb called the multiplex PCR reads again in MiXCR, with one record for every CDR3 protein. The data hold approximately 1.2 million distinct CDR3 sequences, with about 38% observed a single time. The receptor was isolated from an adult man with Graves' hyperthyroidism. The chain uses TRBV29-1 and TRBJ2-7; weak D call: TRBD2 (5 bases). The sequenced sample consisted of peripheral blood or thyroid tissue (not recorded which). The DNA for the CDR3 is TGCAGCGTTGATACGGGAAGATCGTATGAGCAGTACTTC. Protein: CSVDTGRSYEQYF.